This T cell receptor beta chain was found in a study of esophageal squamous cell carcinoma under preoperative chemotherapy. MiXCR, run by TCRdb on the PCR reads, gives a single entry per CDR3 protein. The data hold 9,500 to 11,000 distinct CDR3 sequences, with around 63% observed a single time. Time point of the sample: after preoperative PTX-NDP chemotherapy. The V gene's germline CDR1 is MNHNS and CDR2 SASEGT. The CDR3 covers 16 residues. Sampling was carried out from a patient given preoperative chemotherapy. The clonotype was recovered from a human donor with esophageal squamous cell carcinoma. The donor label of this sample is uncertain. The rearrangement uses TRBV6-1 and TRBJ2-4; D possibly uses TRBD1 or TRBD2 (5 bases each). The J call may be incorrect, as the DNA end agrees better with TRBJ2-3. CDR3 sequence (DNA): TGTGCCAGCAGCGAATTGTGGGGGAGCGACAAAAATATGCAGTATTTT. Encoded protein: CASSELWGSDKNMQYF.